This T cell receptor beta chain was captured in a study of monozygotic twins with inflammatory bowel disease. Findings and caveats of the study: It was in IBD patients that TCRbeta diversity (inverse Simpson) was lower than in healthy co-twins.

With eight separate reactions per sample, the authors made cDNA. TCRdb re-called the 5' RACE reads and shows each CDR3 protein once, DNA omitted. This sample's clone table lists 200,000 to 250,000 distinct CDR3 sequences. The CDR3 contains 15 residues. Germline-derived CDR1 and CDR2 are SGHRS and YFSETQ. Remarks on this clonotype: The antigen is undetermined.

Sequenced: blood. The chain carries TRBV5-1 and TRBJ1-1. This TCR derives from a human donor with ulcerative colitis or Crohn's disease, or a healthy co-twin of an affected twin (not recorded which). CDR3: CASSLGYSTHTEAFF.